This TCR beta chain was sequenced in a study of cytomegalovirus exposure and HLA in healthy donors. V dropped 0 bases and J dropped 2 bases, with 12 bases sitting between them. The CDR3 contains 16 residues. CDR1 and CDR2 from the germline V gene are SGHKS and YYEKEE (reference sequence). General study findings and limits: Rarity held for most TCR sequences, but there were some public TCRs that occurred in many donors. It was confirmed in vitro that a few of the CMV-associated chains were specific for CMV antigens.

Using immunoSEQ multiplex PCR, the repertoire was profiled, and TCRdb retains in-frame clones only, with some absent. This table has about 76,000 clones, 94% appearing once. About this clone: Its antigen is as yet unknown.

V usage is TRBV5-5 and J usage is TRBJ1-3, with D unclear. Sequencing was performed on PBMCs. The sequence came from a woman aged 18-29 years in good health and CMV-seronegative. CDR3 sequence reads: CASSLDWSSTGNTIYF. The CDR3 DNA sequence: TGTGCCAGCAGCTTGGACTGGAGTAGCACTGGAAACACCATATATTTT.